The rows below give T cell receptor beta chains drawn from one sample of a study of cytomegalovirus exposure and HLA in healthy donors. This table comes from immunoSEQ multiplex PCR, and its TCRdb copy is limited to in-frame clones, with some not included. The sample yields about 140,000 clones, 75% to 90% seen once. The material sequenced was PBMCs. These receptors were obtained from a man aged 35 to 55 in good health and CMV-seronegative. CDR3s include the opening cysteine and the closing phenylalanine or tryptophan. A D gene is named only where the DNA matches it firmly. Only some rows state a clone size, as once, few, many or a class for expanded clones.

clone_size	v_call	d_call	j_call	cdr3_nt	cdr3_aa
-	TRBV7-9	TRBD1	TRBJ2-3	TGTGCCAGCAGAAAACCGGGACAGCGCACAGATACGCAGTATTTT	CASRKPGQRTDTQYF
-	TRBV7-9	TRBD1	TRBJ1-4	TGTGCCAGCAGCTTGGGACAGGGTAGCGAAAAACTGTTTTTT	CASSLGQGSEKLFF
-	TRBV29-1	TRBD2	TRBJ2-7	TGCAGCTGTTATAGCGGGGGAAGCTCCTACGAGCAGTACTTC	CSCYSGGSSYEQYF
once	TRBV5-8	-	TRBJ1-5	TGTGCCAGCAGCACCGGGACACCGTATAGCAATCAGCCCCAGCATTTT	CASSTGTPYSNQPQHF
-	TRBV4-3	-	TRBJ1-5	TGCGCCAGCAGCCAAGATTTGAGTCAGCCCCAGCATTTT	CASSQDLSQPQHF
-	TRBV5-1	-	TRBJ1-5	TGCGCCAGCAGCTTGGGCGGGGCGGGAGTTGGCCAGCCCCAGCATTTT	CASSLGGAGVGQPQHF
once	TRBV6-1	-	TRBJ1-2	TGTGCCAGCAGTGAAATGTCCCCGGGGAGTGGCTACACCTTC	CASSEMSPGSGYTF
-	TRBV4-1	TRBD2	TRBJ2-5	TGCGCCAGCAGCCAAGATGACCGGGGGGGGACAGAGACCCAGTACTTC	CASSQDDRGGTETQYF
-	TRBV7-9	TRBD1	TRBJ1-1	TGTGCCAGCAGCCCCTCGGACAGGGTGGGTCTAAAGAACACTGAAGCTTTCTTT	CASSPSDRVGLKNTEAFF
-	TRBV5-6	TRBD2	TRBJ2-5	TGTGCCAGCAGCTGGTCTCGGCGGGAGCAGTACTTC	CASSWSRREQYF
-	TRBV5-5	-	TRBJ2-2	TGTGCCAGCAGCTCGAGGGGGACCGGGGAGCTGTTTTTT	CASSSRGTGELFF
-	TRBV19	TRBD1	TRBJ1-1	TGTGCCAGTAGCAGGGACAGGGTGATCACTGAAGCTTTCTTT	CASSRDRVITEAFF
-	TRBV6-5	TRBD1	TRBJ2-7	TGTGCCAGCAGTTCCGGGACAGGGGGCTCCGAGCAGTACTTC	CASSSGTGGSEQYF
many	TRBV30	TRBD1	TRBJ1-2	TGTGCAGGGACAGGGAATAACTATGGCTACACCTTC	CAGTGNNYGYTF
-	TRBV19	-	TRBJ1-1	TGTGCCAGTAGTATAGATGGCAAGAACACTGAAGCTTTCTTT	CASSIDGKNTEAFF